The sequence of this T cell receptor beta chain was determined in a study of blood T cell repertoires in COVID-19 (dated by TCRdb to 2020 to 2022). Broadly, across the study: The collaborator samples originated in the United States, Italy and Spain and spanned the acute and convalescent phases of COVID-19. Deeply sampled blood TCRbeta repertoires from subjects exposed to, actively infected with, or recovered from COVID-19 were included in the dataset. Where available, HLA class I and class II types were obtained from metadata supplied by the sample provider rather than from assay-based typing. The sample metadata nearly always contained a de-identified subject ID, COVID-19 status, age in years and sex. The repertoires were made available in a free public database intended to serve as a resource for research on the immune response to SARS-CoV-2. Samples were obtained from the ongoing ImmuneRACE study (first 160 participants) and from over 1,000 subjects provided by 6 global collaborators. The material from the prospective study consisted of cDNA or gDNA derived from T cells, B-cell-depleted T cells, or PBMCs.

As regards this clone: Its antigen is currently not known. There are no base qualities to consult, and no much larger clone falls within one base.

Whole blood was collected in K2EDTA tubes by collaborating institutions according to the institutions' own protocols. For TCRbeta analysis, collaborator samples were shipped as frozen whole blood, as isolated PBMCs, or as DNA extracted from either sample type. The germline V and J ends show losses of 2 bases and 2 bases respectively, and no gene match explains 3 bases of the junction. The germline V gene specifies MRHNA as CDR1 and SNTAGT as CDR2. From the cysteine through the phenylalanine, the CDR3 covers 16 amino acids. Kept here is only the CDR3 DNA, which spans 48 bases and is read in frame from base 1. General study outcomes and caveats: The amount of clinical and demographic metadata varied by source and participant and was provided uncurated.

The immunoSEQ Assay, a bias-controlled multiplex PCR, was used to amplify TCRbeta CDR3 regions from genomic DNA. The authors' pipeline ran thus. The number of nucleated cells in each sample was estimated from the amplification of reference gene primers within the assay. To quantify the absolute abundance of each unique TCRbeta CDR3 rearrangement, sequence reads were collapsed and filtered. For each sample, productive Simpson clonality was calculated as the square root of Simpson's diversity index over productive rearrangements. Imported from immuneACCESS, the table was reduced by TCRdb to in-frame sequences with V and J called. These copies leave out some clones; in studies compared against another copy, an unresolved V gene accounts for under half, and the cause of the remainder is not known. V and J calls and clone size follow that table, whereas D and trimming were derived from the DNA. This sample gives some 80,000 clones in total; 90% of them show up just once. Of the sample, 2.5% to 3% is held by the ten largest clones.

The TCR was taken from a human donor in a cohort sampled during active COVID-19. The sample consisted of peripheral blood. The chain is assembled from TRBV6-4 and TRBJ2-7; TRBD2 aligns with 13 central bases. The DNA reads TGTGCCAGCAGTGACGGGACTAGCGGGGTTCCCTACGAGCAGTACTTC. Its protein reads: CASSDGTSGVPYEQYF.